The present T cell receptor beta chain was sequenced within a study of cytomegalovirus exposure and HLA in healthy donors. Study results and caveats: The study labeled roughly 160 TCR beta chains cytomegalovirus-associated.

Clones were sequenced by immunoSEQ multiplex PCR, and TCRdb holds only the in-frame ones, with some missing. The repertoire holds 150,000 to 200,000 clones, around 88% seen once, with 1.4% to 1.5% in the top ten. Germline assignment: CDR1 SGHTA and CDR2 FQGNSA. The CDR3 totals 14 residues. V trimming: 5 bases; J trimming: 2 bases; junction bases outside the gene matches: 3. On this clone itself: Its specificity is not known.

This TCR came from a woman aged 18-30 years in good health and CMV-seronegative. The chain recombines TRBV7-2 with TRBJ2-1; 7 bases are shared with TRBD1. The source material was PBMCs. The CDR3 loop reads CASSSQGAYNEQFF. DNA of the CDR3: TGTGCCAGCAGCAGTCAGGGGGCCTACAATGAGCAGTTCTTC.